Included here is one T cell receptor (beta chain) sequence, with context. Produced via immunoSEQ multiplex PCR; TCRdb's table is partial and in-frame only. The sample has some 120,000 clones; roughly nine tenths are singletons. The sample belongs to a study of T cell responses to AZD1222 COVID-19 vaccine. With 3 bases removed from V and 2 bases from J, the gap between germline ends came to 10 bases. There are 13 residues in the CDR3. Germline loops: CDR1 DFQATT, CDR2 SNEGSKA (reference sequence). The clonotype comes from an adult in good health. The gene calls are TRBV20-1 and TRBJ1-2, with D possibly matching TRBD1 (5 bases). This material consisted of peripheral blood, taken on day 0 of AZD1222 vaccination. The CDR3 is CSASLGANYGYTF. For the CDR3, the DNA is TGCAGTGCTAGTCTAGGGGCGAACTATGGCTACACCTTC.